Presented here are 26 T cell receptor beta chains from one specimen sequenced in a study of T cells in Graves' hyperthyroidism and ophthalmopathy. Researchers took RNA transcripts and amplified the TCR beta CDR3 regions from them. First-round RT-PCR with HTBI primers amplified the TCR CDR3 region. TCRdb analysed the multiplex PCR reads with MiXCR anew, one entry per CDR3 protein. There are roughly 740,000 distinct CDR3 sequences in the sample; roughly 15% occur only once, and around 7.7% lies in the top ten. Sequenced input: blood. These receptor sequences come from a man aged 18-30 years with Graves' hyperthyroidism.

This clonotype has only a few counts. This sequence joins TRBV3-1 and TRBJ2-4, with D unclear. The CDR3 consists of 15 residues. Germline-derived CDR1 and CDR2 are LGHDT and YNNKEL (reference sequence). V lost 5 bases and J lost 0, with 11 bases in between. CDR3 DNA sequence: TGTGCCAGCAGCATCCGGACCGGAGCCAAAAACATTCAGTACTTC. Residues: CASSIRTGAKNIQYF.

The chain joins TRBV2 to TRBJ2-7; a weak D match, TRBD1 (6 bases). V gave up 1 base and J gave up 6 bases, with 10 bases separating them. The CDR3 is 13 amino acids. Germline V gene sequence: CDR1 SNHLY, CDR2 FYNNEI. CDR3 amino acids: CASSEGGHIEQYF. DNA of the CDR3: TGTGCCAGCAGTGAAGGGGGGCATATCGAGCAGTACTTC.

This clonotype has a count of ten or more. The rearrangement joins TRBV2 to TRBJ2-7; no reliable D call. The CDR3 loop spans 14 amino acids. Looked up from germline, CDR1 is SNHLY and CDR2 is FYNNEI. V was cut by 3 bases and J by 0 bases, with 9 bases left in between. The CDR3: CASSEVSDSYEQYF. The CDR3 DNA reads TGTGCCAGCAGTGAGGTCTCGGACTCCTACGAGCAGTACTTC.

This clonotype came up many times. This chain connects TRBV2 to TRBJ2-1; no reliable D call. Trimming pared 3 bases from V and 0 bases from J, leaving 9 bases between. The CDR3 runs to 15 residues. Germline V gene lookup returns CDR1 SNHLY and CDR2 FYNNEI. The CDR3 here is CASSDWQSSYNEQFF. The CDR3 DNA sequence: TGTGCCAGCAGTGACTGGCAGAGCTCCTACAATGAGCAGTTCTTC.

This clonotype appeared many times. The chain carries TRBV30 and TRBJ2-7, with TRBD1 identical over 7 bases. The CDR3 consists of 12 residues. J gave up 7 bases and V 2 bases, and 5 bases lay outside the gene matches. The V gene's germline CDR1 is GTSNPN and CDR2 SVGIG (reference sequence). CDR3 protein: CAWSRQGGEQYF. CDR3 nucleotide sequence: TGTGCCTGGAGTAGACAGGGTGGGGAGCAGTACTTC.

The sample holds a few counts of this clonotype. The chain recombines TRBV18 with TRBJ1-6; D uncertain. Per the germline V gene, CDR1 is KGHSH and CDR2 is LQKENI. The CDR3 runs 15 residues. Trimming left V 5 bases short and J 7 bases short, with 15 bases between. The DNA of the CDR3 is TGTGCCAGCTCATCCTCGACGGGCTCGAATTCACCCCTCCACTTT. It specifies CASSSSTGSNSPLHF.

This clonotype has only a few counts. The V and J genes are TRBV18 and TRBJ2-2; TRBD2 matches at 9 bases. CDR3 length equals 16 residues. V lost 3 bases and J lost 5; bases outside the gene matches: 7. CDR1 is KGHSH and CDR2 is LQKENI in the germline V gene. CDR3 in amino acids: CASSPAAGGRTGELFF. DNA for the CDR3: TGTGCCAGCTCACCGGCAGCGGGAGGAAGAACCGGGGAGCTGTTTTTT.

This clonotype was recorded at least ten times. The rearrangement joins TRBV7-9 to TRBJ2-1, with 9 bases aligning to TRBD2. This CDR3 has 15 amino acids. The trim removed 3 bases at V and 5 bases at J, leaving 5 bases unmatched. Germline V gives CDR1 SEHNR, CDR2 FQNEAQ (reference sequence). This chain's CDR3 is CASSFRLAADNEQFF. CDR3 bases: TGTGCCAGCAGCTTTAGACTAGCGGCAGACAATGAGCAGTTCTTC.

The chain joins TRBV3-1 to TRBJ2-7; 9 nucleotides align to TRBD2. The CDR3 spans 15 residues. Trimming removed 4 bases from V and 2 bases from J; junction bases left unmatched: 6. CDR1 is LGHDT, CDR2 YNNKEL, per germline (reference sequence). The CDR3 loop is CASSRTGTSPYEQYF. The CDR3 DNA follows: TGTGCCAGCAGCCGCACCGGGACTAGCCCCTACGAGCAGTACTTC.

This clonotype was counted only a few times. The chain is built from TRBV5-4 and TRBJ2-7, with D unresolved. The CDR3 covers 14 residues. The germline gives CDR1 SGHNT, CDR2 YYREEE (reference sequence). Trimming pared 6 bases from V and 7 bases from J, leaving 20 bases between. The CDR3, as DNA: TGTGCCAGCACCAAATCACCTACGGTAGGGGAGCAGTACTTC. It codes for CASTKSPTVGEQYF.

The chain combines TRBV29-1 with TRBJ2-4, with 10 bases identical to TRBD1. The V and J ends lost 4 bases and 3 bases, in that order; junction bases with no gene match: 0. Germline lookup yields CDR1 SQVTM and CDR2 ANQGSEA. The CDR3 has 13 residues. The CDR3 DNA reads as TGCAGCGTTGGGGACAGGGGCAAAAACATTCAGTACTTC. It codes for CSVGDRGKNIQYF.

This clonotype was counted at least ten times. The chain combines TRBV28 with TRBJ1-1, with 7 bases lining up with TRBD1. CDR1 is MDHEN and CDR2 is SYDVKM in the germline V gene. Trimming cost V 10 bases and J 6 bases; bases outside gene matches: 14. This CDR3 is 14 amino acids long. Written as DNA, the CDR3 is TGTGCCACTCAGGGAGACAGGGCAAACGCTGAAGCTTTCTTT. It codes for CATQGDRANAEAFF.

This clonotype was seen only once. With a much larger clone just one base away, this may be a read error. V and J are TRBV10-3 and TRBJ2-7, with D possibly TRBD2 on 5 matching bases. V lost 5 bases, J lost 1 base, and 12 bases lay in between. Per the germline V gene, CDR1 is ENHRY and CDR2 is SYGVKD. The CDR3 sequence is 14 residues long. The CDR3 sequence: CAISNREASYEQYF. Written as DNA, the CDR3 is TGTGCCATCAGTAACCGGGAAGCATCCTACGAGCAGTACTTC.

In this sample, this clonotype turned up a few times. The DNA for the CDR3 is TGTGCCAGCAGCCTCCCCGGTGGGAGCGAGCAGTACTTC. It encodes CASSLPGGSEQYF. The genes are TRBV7-9 and TRBJ2-7; a weak D match, TRBD2 (5 bases). Between the trimmed V and J ends, which lost 5 bases and 6 bases, there was a span of 14 bases. Germline CDR1 and CDR2: SEHNR and FQNEAQ (reference sequence). The CDR3 runs to 13 residues.

This chain links TRBV4-1 with TRBJ2-1; D not certain. The CDR3 extends over 14 amino acids. V was cut by 0 bases and J by 4 bases, with 7 bases left in between. Germline CDR1 is MGHRA and CDR2 is YSYEKL. CDR3 sequence reads: CASSQETEYNEQFF. The CDR3 bases are TGCGCCAGCAGCCAAGAAACGGAGTACAATGAGCAGTTCTTC.

The table lists this clonotype with many counts. The J gene is TRBJ2-1, the V gene TRBV30; perhaps D is TRBD1 or TRBD2 (5 bases each). The CDR3 loop spans 15 amino acids. V was cut by 3 bases and J by 2 bases, with 14 bases left in between. The germline gives CDR1 GTSNPN, CDR2 SVGIG (reference sequence). This CDR3 reads CAWSGTLQPYNEQFF. CDR3 nucleotides: TGTGCCTGGAGCGGGACCCTGCAACCCTACAATGAGCAGTTCTTC. The entire variable domain, with the rest obtained from reference TRBV30 and TRBJ2-1, is as follows: SQTIHQWPATLVQPVGSPLSLECTVEGTSNPNLYWYRQAAGRGLQLLFYSVGIGQISSEVPQNLSASRPQDRQFILSSKKLLLSDSGFYLCAWSGTLQPYNEQFFGPGTRLTVL.

The rearrangement links TRBV5-6 to TRBJ2-1, with 10 bases fitting TRBD1. The V segment lost 3 bases and the J segment 9 bases; nucleotides outside the gene matches: 0. CDR3 length equals 12 residues. From germline, CDR1 is SGHDT and CDR2 YYEEEE. This chain's CDR3 is CASSWDRGEQFF. The CDR3 nucleotides are TGTGCCAGCAGCTGGGACAGGGGTGAGCAGTTCTTC.

The V call is TRBV4-1, the J call TRBJ2-5; the D is unclear. Trimming removed 1 base from V and 2 bases from J, with 8 bases in between. The CDR3 runs 14 residues. Germline CDR1 and CDR2: MGHRA and YSYEKL. The CDR3 DNA reads TGCGCCAGCAGCCAAGTTGCACCTCAAGAGACCCAGTACTTC. Its protein is CASSQVAPQETQYF.

Details on this clonotype: Given a much more abundant clone one base away, this may be a read error. The chain combines TRBV28 with TRBJ1-1; D is perhaps TRBD1 (5 bases). Germline CDR1 is MDHEN and CDR2 is SYDVKM. CDR3 length: 14 residues. Trimming pared 2 bases from V and 6 bases from J, leaving 13 bases between. The CDR3 region has the DNA TGTGCCAGCAGTTTAGCGGGGGGTGGGGCTGAAGCTTTCTTT. This gives the protein CASSLAGGGAEAFF.

This clonotype occurred a few times. Given a much more abundant clone one base away, this may be a read error. The chain joins TRBV18 to TRBJ1-1; D call uncertain. CDR1 and CDR2 from the germline V gene are KGHSH and LQKENI. The CDR3 runs to 13 residues. V lost 8 bases, J lost 1 base, and 11 bases lay in between. CDR3 in DNA: TGTGCCAGCCCAGCGAGACAGAACACTGAAGCTTTCTTT. Translated: CASPARQNTEAFF.

This clonotype appeared a few times. The J gene is TRBJ2-5, the V gene TRBV19; a weak D match, TRBD1 (5 bases). Germline CDR1 is LNHDA and CDR2 is SQIVND (reference sequence). The CDR3 is 13 amino acids. V dropped 3 bases and J dropped 5 bases, with 10 bases sitting between them. CDR3 loop: CASSILPGETQYF. DNA of the CDR3: TGTGCCAGTAGTATTCTTCCAGGGGAGACCCAGTACTTC.

This chain joins TRBV6-1 and TRBJ2-6; 7 nucleotides align to TRBD1. V lost 7 bases to trimming and J lost 2 bases; unmatched junction nucleotides: 8. The CDR3 has 16 residues. Germline CDR1 MNHNS, CDR2 SASEGT. CDR3 DNA sequence: TGTGCCAGCACCCAAGAAGGGGGCGCTGGGGCCAACGTCCTGACTTTC. This translates into CASTQEGGAGANVLTF.

This clonotype has ten or more counts. The chain employs TRBV11-1 and TRBJ2-7; the match to TRBD2 covers 8 bases. V dropped 5 bases and J dropped 5; count of bases not matched to a gene: 11. CDR1 is SGHAT and CDR2 is FQDESV in the germline V gene (reference sequence). The CDR3 is 15 amino acids. DNA for the CDR3: TGTGCCAGCAGCCCTCGAGGAGCGGGAGACCACGAGCAGTACTTC. Residues: CASSPRGAGDHEQYF.

This clonotype was detected many times. The rearrangement links TRBV7-9 to TRBJ2-4, with 8 bases lining up with TRBD1. Germline trimming cut 4 bases from V and 3 bases from J; bases unmatched to any gene: 11. The CDR3 extends over 17 amino acids. CDR1 and CDR2 (germline): SEHNR, FQNEAQ (reference sequence). The CDR3: CASSSPGQGRVKNIQYF. The CDR3, as DNA: TGTGCCAGCAGCTCGCCCGGACAGGGCCGGGTCAAAAACATTCAGTACTTC.

This clonotype was seen many times. The chain uses TRBV28 and TRBJ2-7; 7 bases match TRBD1. V gave up 2 bases and J gave up 2 bases; unmatched junction bases: 3. The CDR3 runs 14 residues. From germline, CDR1 is MDHEN and CDR2 SYDVKM. CDR3 region: CASSLRGQTYEQYF. CDR3 nucleotides: TGTGCCAGCAGTTTAAGGGGACAGACCTACGAGCAGTACTTC.

This clonotype has just a few counts. The gene calls are TRBV29-1 and TRBJ2-5, with 13 positions matching TRBD2. V lost 6 bases to trimming and J lost 3 bases; unmatched junction nucleotides: 4. In germline, CDR1 is SQVTM, CDR2 ANQGSEA. The CDR3 has 14 residues. CDR3 coding DNA: TGCAGCGTGATTGGACTAGCGGGAGAAGAGACCCAGTACTTC. It codes for CSVIGLAGEETQYF.